This entry is about one TCR beta chain. TCRdb's table, derived via immunoSEQ multiplex PCR, lists solely in-frame clones and lacks some. The sample holds tens of thousands of clones, roughly 70% seen once. The data originate from a study of blood T cell repertoires in COVID-19. On the study more broadly: The United States, Italy and Spain provided the acute and convalescent COVID-19 samples.

CDR3 length: 14 amino acids. CDR1 and CDR2 (germline): MNHNS, SASEGT. Trimming took 3 bases from V and 4 from J, leaving 12 bases between them. This clonotype was sampled from a man aged 65 to 85 with acute or convalescent COVID-19. Specimen: peripheral blood. The chain carries TRBV6-1 and TRBJ1-2, with D possibly matching TRBD1 (6 bases). CDR3: CASSDQGRGYGYTF. CDR3 nucleotides: TGTGCCAGCAGTGACCAGGGCAGGGGCTATGGCTACACCTTC.